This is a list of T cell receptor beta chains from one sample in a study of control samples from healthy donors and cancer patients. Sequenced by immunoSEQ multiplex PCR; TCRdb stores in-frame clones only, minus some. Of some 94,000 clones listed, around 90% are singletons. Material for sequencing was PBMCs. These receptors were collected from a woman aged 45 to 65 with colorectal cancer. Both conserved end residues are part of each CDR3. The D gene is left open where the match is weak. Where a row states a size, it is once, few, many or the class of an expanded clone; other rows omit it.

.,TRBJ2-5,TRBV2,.,CASSEEGYPQETQYF,TGTGCCAGCAGTGAAGAGGGTTATCCACAAGAGACCCAGTACTTC
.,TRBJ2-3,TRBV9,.,CASSVDATSTDTQYF,TGTGCCAGCAGCGTAGATGCCACTAGCACAGATACGCAGTATTTT
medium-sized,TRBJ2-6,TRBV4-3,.,CASSQEEGSGANVLTF,TGCGCCAGCAGCCAAGAGGAGGGGTCTGGGGCCAACGTCCTGACTTTC
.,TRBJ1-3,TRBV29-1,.,CSATGGSGNTIYF,TGCAGCGCCACGGGGGGCTCTGGAAACACCATATATTTT
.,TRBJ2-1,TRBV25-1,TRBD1,CASSFGTGAEQFF,TGTGCCAGCAGTTTCGGGACAGGGGCTGAGCAGTTCTTC
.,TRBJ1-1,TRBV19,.,CASSHQMTEAFF,TGTGCCAGTAGCCATCAGATGACTGAAGCTTTCTTT
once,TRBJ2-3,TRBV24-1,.,CATSPRTDTDTQYF,TGTGCCACCAGTCCCCGGACAGACACAGATACGCAGTATTTT
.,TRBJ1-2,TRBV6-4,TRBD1,CASSPGQGGYGYTF,TGTGCCAGCAGTCCGGGACAGGGAGGCTATGGCTACACCTTC
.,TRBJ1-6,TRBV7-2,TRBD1,CASSLHRGQDSPLHF,TGTGCCAGCAGCTTGCACAGGGGGCAGGATTCACCCCTCCACTTT
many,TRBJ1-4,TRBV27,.,CASSPRGGNGEKLFF,TGTGCCAGCAGTCCCCGCGGAGGGAACGGAGAAAAACTGTTTTTT
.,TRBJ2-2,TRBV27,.,CASSLSYQGTGELFF,TGTGCCAGCAGTTTATCGTACCAGGGTACCGGGGAGCTGTTTTTT
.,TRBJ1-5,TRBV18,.,CASSPGADPPQHF,TGTGCCAGCTCACCCGGAGCGGATCCGCCCCAGCATTTT
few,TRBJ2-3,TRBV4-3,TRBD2,CASSYSPGLAGAGDTQYF,TGCGCCAGCAGCTACTCACCCGGGCTAGCGGGGGCCGGGGATACGCAGTATTTT
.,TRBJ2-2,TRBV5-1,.,CASSSTTEHRGAVF,TGCGCCAGCAGCTCTACGACCGAACACCGGGGAGCTGTTTTT
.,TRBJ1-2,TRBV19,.,CASSATSGSGVAGYTF,TGTGCCAGTAGTGCCACCTCAGGGTCCGGGGTGGCTGGCTACACCTTC
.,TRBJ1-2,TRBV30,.,CAWSVPNGYTF,TGTGCCTGGAGTGTTCCCAATGGCTACACCTTC
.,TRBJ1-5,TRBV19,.,CASSISRGNQPQHF,TGTGCCAGTAGTATAAGCAGGGGCAATCAGCCCCAGCATTTT
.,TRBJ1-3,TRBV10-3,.,CAISGSGDIGNTIYF,TGTGCCATCAGTGGGTCCGGGGATATAGGAAACACCATATATTTT
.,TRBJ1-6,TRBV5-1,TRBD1,CASSLDRGNSPLHF,TGCGCCAGCAGCTTGGACAGGGGAAATTCACCCCTCCACTTT
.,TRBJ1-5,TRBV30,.,CAWSVGSDFNQPQHF,TGTGCCTGGAGTGTTGGCAGCGATTTCAATCAGCCCCAGCATTTT
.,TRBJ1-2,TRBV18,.,CASSPRTDVYGYTF,TGTGCCAGCTCACCGCGGACGGACGTTTATGGCTACACCTTC
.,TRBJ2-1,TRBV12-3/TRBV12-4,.,CASSPVDAGEQFF,TGTGCCAGCAGCCCCGTGGATGCGGGTGAGCAGTTCTTC
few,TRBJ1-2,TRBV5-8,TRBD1,CASSPGQGYGYTF,TGTGCCAGCAGCCCGGGACAGGGCTATGGCTACACCTTC
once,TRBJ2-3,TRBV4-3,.,CASSQAWRPRTDTQYF,TGCGCCAGCAGCCAGGCTTGGAGGCCTCGCACAGATACGCAGTATTTT
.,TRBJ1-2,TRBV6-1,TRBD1,CASSEDRGLYGYTF,TGTGCCAGCAGTGAGGACAGGGGTCTATATGGCTACACCTTC
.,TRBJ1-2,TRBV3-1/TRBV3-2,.,CASSLGPVYGYTF,TGTGCCAGCAGCCTCGGGCCGGTCTATGGCTACACCTTC
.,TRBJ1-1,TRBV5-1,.,CASSQTVKNTEAFF,TGCGCCAGCAGCCAGACAGTTAAGAACACTGAAGCTTTCTTT
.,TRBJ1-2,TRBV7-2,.,CASSPRTGLYGYTF,TGTGCCAGCAGCCCCAGAACGGGACTTTATGGCTACACCTTC
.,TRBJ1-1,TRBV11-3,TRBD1,CASSRGRGTEAFF,TGTGCCAGCAGCCGGGGCAGGGGGACTGAAGCTTTCTTT
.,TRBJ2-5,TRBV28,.,CASSDAVKTQYF,TGTGCCAGCAGTGATGCGGTGAAGACCCAGTACTTC
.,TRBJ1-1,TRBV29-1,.,CSVDGLNTEAFF,TGCAGCGTTGACGGGCTGAACACTGAAGCTTTCTTT
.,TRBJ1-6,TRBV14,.,CASSQGVSARGSPLHF,TGTGCCAGCAGCCAAGGAGTTTCCGCCCGGGGGTCACCCCTCCACTTT
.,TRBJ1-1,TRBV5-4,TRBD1,CASSLARTGNTEAFF,TGTGCCAGCAGCTTGGCTCGGACAGGGAACACTGAAGCTTTCTTT
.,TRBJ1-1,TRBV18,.,CASSPTVVNTEAFF,TGTGCCAGCTCACCAACAGTCGTGAACACTGAAGCTTTCTTT
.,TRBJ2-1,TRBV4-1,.,CASSPRGNSYNEQFF,TGCGCCAGCAGCCCTCGGGGGAACTCCTACAATGAGCAGTTCTTC
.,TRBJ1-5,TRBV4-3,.,CASSQDGGAGQPQHF,TGCGCCAGCAGCCAAGACGGGGGGGCCGGACAGCCCCAGCATTTT
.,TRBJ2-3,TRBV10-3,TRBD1,CAISGGQGVADTQYF,TGTGCCATCAGTGGGGGACAGGGGGTTGCAGATACGCAGTATTTT
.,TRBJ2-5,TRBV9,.,CASSPTEGETQYF,TGTGCCAGCAGCCCAACAGAAGGGGAGACCCAGTACTTC
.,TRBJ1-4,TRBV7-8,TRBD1,CASSLAQGQGSEKLFF,TGTGCCAGCAGCTTAGCGCAGGGACAGGGTAGTGAAAAACTGTTTTTT